The next 12 T cell receptor beta chains were all read from a single sample in a study of radiotherapy plus CTLA-4 blockade in lung cancer. Measured with immunoSEQ multiplex PCR; TCRdb has only the in-frame clones, and not every one. The repertoire has about 70,000 clones, around 69% of them found once; the top ten carry 15% to 20%. The sample consisted of peripheral blood, taken from a patient treated with radiotherapy plus ipilimumab. The receptors were gathered from a human donor with non-small cell lung cancer whose response to radiotherapy plus ipilimumab could not be evaluated. Some clones in this sample may be carry-over from other donors' samples.

This clone came up a few times. The J gene is TRBJ1-4, the V gene TRBV28; 10 bases agree with TRBD1. The length of the CDR3 is 19 residues. V was clipped by 3 bases and J by 8 bases; unmatched bases: 18. The germline V gene has CDR1 MDHEN and CDR2 SYDVKM. The CDR3 sequence: CASSLFRGGQGSLSEKLFF. The DNA for the CDR3 is TGTGCCAGCAGTTTGTTCAGGGGGGGACAGGGGTCATTGTCAGAAAAACTGTTTTTT.

V and J are TRBV28 and TRBJ1-2, with TRBD1 as a possible D gene (6 bases). The length of the CDR3 is 13 residues. Germline V gene sequence: CDR1 MDHEN, CDR2 SYDVKM. The V end lost 6 bases, the J end lost 3 bases, and 11 bases lay between the germline ends. DNA of the CDR3: TGTGCCAGCAGAATACAGGGTCACTATGGCTACACCTTC. It translates to CASRIQGHYGYTF.

The chain combines TRBV6-1 with TRBJ1-2; TRBD1 agrees at 9 bases. Germline CDR1 and CDR2: MNHNS and SASEGT. This CDR3 contains 13 residues. Trimming took 8 bases from V and 8 from J; bases not matched to a gene: 9. In DNA, the CDR3 is TGTGCCAGCTGGAAGGGACAGGGAGAAGGCTACACCTTC. It specifies CASWKGQGEGYTF.

The V and J genes are TRBV5-1 and TRBJ2-3; 7 positions agree with TRBD2. Germline V gene sequence: CDR1 SGHRS, CDR2 YFSETQ. This CDR3 contains 15 residues. V dropped 5 bases and J dropped 5; count of bases not matched to a gene: 11. The CDR3 nucleotides read TGCGCCAGCAGTCCAGGGCAGCGGGGAGGAGATACGCAGTATTTT. This encodes CASSPGQRGGDTQYF.

The rearrangement uses TRBV5-1 and TRBJ1-2, with 7 bases lining up with TRBD1. The CDR3 length is 14 residues. Germline trimming cut 4 bases from V and 6 bases from J; bases unmatched to any gene: 9. Germline CDR1 is SGHRS and CDR2 is YFSETQ. DNA of the CDR3: TGCGCCAGCAGCCCCGAGTCAGGGGGGAATGGCTACACCTTC. It encodes CASSPESGGNGYTF.

CDR3 residues: CASSSGQGETQYF. The CDR3 coding sequence is TGTGCCAGCAGCTCCGGACAGGGGGAGACCCAGTACTTC. This chain links TRBV5-6 with TRBJ2-5; 9 bases match TRBD1. Germline CDR1 SGHDT, CDR2 YYEEEE. After removal of 3 bases from V and 5 bases from J, the junction contained 2 bases not matched to a gene. The CDR3 spans 13 residues.

The rearrangement uses TRBV19 and TRBJ2-2; TRBD1 matches 10 bases. Germline V gives CDR1 LNHDA, CDR2 SQIVND (reference sequence). After removal of 8 bases from V and 4 bases from J, the junction contained 7 bases not matched to a gene. This CDR3 is 15 amino acids long. CDR3 amino acids: CASSPGQGFTGELFF. Written as DNA, the CDR3 is TGTGCCAGTTCCCCGGGACAGGGGTTCACCGGGGAGCTGTTTTTT.

The J gene is TRBJ2-5, the V gene TRBV9, with 9 bases matching TRBD1. V lost 3 bases to trimming and J lost 4 bases; unmatched junction nucleotides: 10. Germline V lookup: CDR1 SGDLS, CDR2 YYNGEE. This CDR3 has 16 amino acids. This CDR3 reads CASSAGQGVISETQYF. The CDR3 DNA is TGTGCCAGCAGCGCGGGACAGGGAGTAATTTCAGAGACCCAGTACTTC. Together with reference TRBV9 and TRBJ2-5, the CDR3 gives the full variable domain: DSGVTQTPKHLITATGQRVTLRCSPRSGDLSVYWYQQSLDQGLQFLIQYYNGEERAKGNILERFSAQQFPDLHSELNLSSLELGDSALYFCASSAGQGVISETQYFGPGTRLLVL.

V usage is TRBV4-1 and J usage is TRBJ2-1; D unresolved. There are 12 residues in the CDR3. Per the germline V gene, CDR1 is MGHRA and CDR2 is YSYEKL. Between the trimmed V and J ends, which lost 2 bases and 8 bases, there was a span of 7 bases. The CDR3 DNA sequence: TGCGCCAGCAGCCAATTTTCGGATGAGCAGTTCTTC. Translated: CASSQFSDEQFF.

This rearrangement joins TRBV4-1 to TRBJ2-2; perhaps TRBD2 as D (7 bases). The CDR3 loop spans 16 amino acids. Germline V gives CDR1 MGHRA, CDR2 YSYEKL. Trimming took 0 bases from V and 5 from J, leaving 13 bases between them. The chain's CDR3 is CASSQEGGLGTGELFF. In DNA, the CDR3 is TGCGCCAGCAGCCAAGAGGGGGGGCTCGGAACCGGGGAGCTGTTTTTT.

This clone has only one observation. The rearrangement uses TRBV4-1 and TRBJ1-6; D gene uncertain. Per germline, CDR1 MGHRA and CDR2 YSYEKL. CDR3 size: 15 residues. Between the trimmed V and J ends, which lost 3 bases and 9 bases, there was a span of 15 bases. The CDR3 spells CASSQTGTLGSPLHF. The DNA of the CDR3 is TGCGCCAGCAGCCAGACGGGTACTTTGGGTTCACCCCTCCACTTT.

The chain couples TRBV28 to TRBJ1-4, with TRBD1 identical over 9 bases. The trim removed 3 bases at V and 8 bases at J, leaving 10 bases unmatched. Germline values: CDR1 MDHEN, CDR2 SYDVKM. CDR3 size: 16 residues. The chain's CDR3 is CASSFGAPGQGEKLFF. CDR3 bases: TGTGCCAGCAGTTTCGGGGCACCGGGACAGGGCGAAAAACTGTTTTTT. The full variable domain, in which reference TRBV28 and TRBJ1-4 provide the parts outside the CDR3, is DVKVTQSSRYLVKRTGEKVFLECVQDMDHENMFWYRQDPGLGLRLIYFSYDVKMKEKGDIPEGYSVSREKKERFSLILESASTNQTSMYLCASSFGAPGQGEKLFFGSGTQLSVL.